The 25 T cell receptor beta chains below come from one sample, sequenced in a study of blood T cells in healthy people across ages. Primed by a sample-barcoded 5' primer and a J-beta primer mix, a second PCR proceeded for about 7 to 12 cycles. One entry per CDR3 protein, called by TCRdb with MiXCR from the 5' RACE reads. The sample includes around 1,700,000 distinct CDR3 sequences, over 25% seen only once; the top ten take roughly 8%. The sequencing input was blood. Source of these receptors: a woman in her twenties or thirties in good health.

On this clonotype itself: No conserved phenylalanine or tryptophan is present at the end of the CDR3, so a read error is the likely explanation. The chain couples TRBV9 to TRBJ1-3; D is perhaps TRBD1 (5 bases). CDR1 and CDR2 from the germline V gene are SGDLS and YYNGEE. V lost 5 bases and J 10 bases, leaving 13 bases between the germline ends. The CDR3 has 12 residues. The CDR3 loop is CASRGAGETIYL. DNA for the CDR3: TGTGCCAGCAGGGGAGCGGGGGAAACCATATATTTG.

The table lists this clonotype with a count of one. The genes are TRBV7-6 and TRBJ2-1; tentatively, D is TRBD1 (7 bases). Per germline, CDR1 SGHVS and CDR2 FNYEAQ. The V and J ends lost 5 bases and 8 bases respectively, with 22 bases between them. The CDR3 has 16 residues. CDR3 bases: TGTGCCAGCAGCGTACCGCCGGGACAGCGGAGGGATGAGCAGTTCTTC. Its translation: CASSVPPGQRRDEQFF.

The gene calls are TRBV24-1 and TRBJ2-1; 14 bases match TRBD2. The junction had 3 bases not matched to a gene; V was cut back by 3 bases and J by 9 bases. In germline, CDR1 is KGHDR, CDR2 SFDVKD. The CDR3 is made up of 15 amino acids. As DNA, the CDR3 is TGTGCCACCAGTGATATGACTAGCGGGGGGGGTGAGCAGTTCTTC. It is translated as CATSDMTSGGGEQFF.

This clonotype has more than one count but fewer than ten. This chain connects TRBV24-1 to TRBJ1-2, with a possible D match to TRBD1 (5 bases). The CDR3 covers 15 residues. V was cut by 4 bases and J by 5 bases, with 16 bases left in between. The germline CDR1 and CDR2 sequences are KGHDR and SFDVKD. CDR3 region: CATSDPTEGPYGYTF. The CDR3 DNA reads TGTGCCACCAGTGACCCGACAGAGGGCCCTTATGGCTACACCTTC.

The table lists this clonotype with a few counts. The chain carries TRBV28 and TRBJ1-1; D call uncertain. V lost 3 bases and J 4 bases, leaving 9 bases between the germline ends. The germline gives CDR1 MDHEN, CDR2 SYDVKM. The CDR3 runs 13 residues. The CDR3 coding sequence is TGTGCCAGCAGTTTTAGGGATAGCACTGAAGCTTTCTTT. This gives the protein CASSFRDSTEAFF.

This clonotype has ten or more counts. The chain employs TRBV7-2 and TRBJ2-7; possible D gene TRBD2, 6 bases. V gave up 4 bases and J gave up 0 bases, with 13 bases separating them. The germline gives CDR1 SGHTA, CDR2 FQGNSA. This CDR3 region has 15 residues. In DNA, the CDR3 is TGTGCCAGCAGCTCAGGCGGGATTAGCTCCTACGAGCAGTACTTC. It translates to CASSSGGISSYEQYF.

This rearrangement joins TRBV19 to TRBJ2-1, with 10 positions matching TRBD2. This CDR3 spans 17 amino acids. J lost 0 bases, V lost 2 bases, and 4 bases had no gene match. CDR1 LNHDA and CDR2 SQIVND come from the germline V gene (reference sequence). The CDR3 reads CASSILAGAGSYNEQFF. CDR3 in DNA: TGTGCCAGTAGTATACTAGCGGGAGCTGGCTCCTACAATGAGCAGTTCTTC. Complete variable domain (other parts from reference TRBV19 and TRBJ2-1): DGGITQSPKYLFRKEGQNVTLSCEQNLNHDAMYWYRQDPGQGLRLIYYSQIVNDFQKGDIAEGYSVSREKKESFPLTVTSAQKNPTAFYLCASSILAGAGSYNEQFFGPGTRLTVL.

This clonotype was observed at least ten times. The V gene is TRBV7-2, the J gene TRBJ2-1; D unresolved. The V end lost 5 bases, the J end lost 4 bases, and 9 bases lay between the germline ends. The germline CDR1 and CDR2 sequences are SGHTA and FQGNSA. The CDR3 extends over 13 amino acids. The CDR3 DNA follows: TGTGCCAGCAGCGATAGGTGGTACAATGAGCAGTTCTTC. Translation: CASSDRWYNEQFF.

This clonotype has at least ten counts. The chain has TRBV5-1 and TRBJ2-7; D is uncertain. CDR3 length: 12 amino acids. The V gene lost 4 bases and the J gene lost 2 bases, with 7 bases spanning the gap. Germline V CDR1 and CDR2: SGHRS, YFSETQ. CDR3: CASSTSAYEQYF. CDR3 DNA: TGCGCCAGCAGCACGTCAGCCTACGAGCAGTACTTC.

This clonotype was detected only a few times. The CDR3 protein is CATSWQGDSSEYGYTF. CDR3 nucleotide sequence: TGTGCCACCAGTTGGCAGGGGGACTCCTCTGAATATGGCTACACCTTC. The gene calls are TRBV24-1 and TRBJ1-2; 7 bases are a match to TRBD1. The CDR3 totals 16 residues. In germline, CDR1 is KGHDR, CDR2 SFDVKD. J was trimmed by 5 bases and V by 6 bases; bases with no gene match: 14.

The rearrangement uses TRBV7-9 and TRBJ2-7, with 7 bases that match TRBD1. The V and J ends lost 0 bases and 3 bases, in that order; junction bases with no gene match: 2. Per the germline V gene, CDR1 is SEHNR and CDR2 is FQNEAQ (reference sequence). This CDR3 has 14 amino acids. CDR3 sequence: CASSLAGQNYEQYF. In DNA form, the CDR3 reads TGTGCCAGCAGCTTAGCGGGACAGAACTACGAGCAGTACTTC.

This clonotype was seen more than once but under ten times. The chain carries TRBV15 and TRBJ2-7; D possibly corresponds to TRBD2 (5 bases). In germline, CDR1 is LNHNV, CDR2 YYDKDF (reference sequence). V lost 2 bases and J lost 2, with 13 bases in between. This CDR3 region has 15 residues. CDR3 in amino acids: CATSRLPGVTYEQYF. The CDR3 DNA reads TGTGCCACCAGCAGACTTCCCGGGGTCACCTACGAGCAGTACTTC.

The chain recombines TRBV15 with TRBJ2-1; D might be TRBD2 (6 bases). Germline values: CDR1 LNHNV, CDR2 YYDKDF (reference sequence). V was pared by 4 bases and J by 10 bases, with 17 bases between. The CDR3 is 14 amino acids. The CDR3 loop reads CATSTARDSTEQFF. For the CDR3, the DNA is TGTGCCACCAGCACCGCCCGGGACTCCACAGAGCAGTTCTTC. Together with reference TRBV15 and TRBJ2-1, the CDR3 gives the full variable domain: DAMVIQNPRYQVTQFGKPVTLSCSQTLNHNVMYWYQQKSSQAPKLLFHYYDKDFNNEADTPDNFQSRRPNTSFCFLDIRSPGLGDTAMYLCATSTARDSTEQFFGPGTRLTVL.

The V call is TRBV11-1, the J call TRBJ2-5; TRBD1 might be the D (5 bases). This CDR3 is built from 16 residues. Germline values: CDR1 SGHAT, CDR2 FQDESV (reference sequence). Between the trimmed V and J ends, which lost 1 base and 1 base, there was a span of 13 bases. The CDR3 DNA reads TGTGCCAGCAGCTTAGGAAGGACACCTCGCCAAGAGACCCAGTACTTC. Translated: CASSLGRTPRQETQYF.

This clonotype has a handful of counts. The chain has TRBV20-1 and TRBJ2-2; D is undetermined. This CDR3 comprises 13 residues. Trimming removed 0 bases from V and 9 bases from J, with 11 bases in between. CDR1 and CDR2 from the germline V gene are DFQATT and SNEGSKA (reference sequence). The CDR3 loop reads CSARDPFARELFF. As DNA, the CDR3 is TGCAGTGCTAGAGACCCGTTCGCCCGGGAGCTGTTTTTT.

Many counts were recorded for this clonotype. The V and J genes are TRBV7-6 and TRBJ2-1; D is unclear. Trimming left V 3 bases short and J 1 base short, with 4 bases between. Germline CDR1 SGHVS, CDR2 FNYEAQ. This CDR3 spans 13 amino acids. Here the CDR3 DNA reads TGTGCCAGCAGCTTCCAGTCCTACAATGAGCAGTTCTTC. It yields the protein CASSFQSYNEQFF.

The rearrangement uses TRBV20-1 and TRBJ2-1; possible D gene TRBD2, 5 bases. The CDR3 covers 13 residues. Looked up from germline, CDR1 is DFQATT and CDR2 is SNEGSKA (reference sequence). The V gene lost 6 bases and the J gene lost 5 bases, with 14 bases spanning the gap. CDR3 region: CSAKKTTHNEQFF. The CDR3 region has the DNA TGCAGTGCAAAGAAGACTACTCACAATGAGCAGTTCTTC.

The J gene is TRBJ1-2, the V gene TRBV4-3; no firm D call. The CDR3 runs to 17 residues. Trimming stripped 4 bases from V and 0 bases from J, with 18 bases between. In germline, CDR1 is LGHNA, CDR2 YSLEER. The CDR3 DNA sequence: TGCGCCAGCAGCCCGGATGGCTCGACTGTGACTAACTATGGCTACACCTTC. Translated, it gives CASSPDGSTVTNYGYTF.

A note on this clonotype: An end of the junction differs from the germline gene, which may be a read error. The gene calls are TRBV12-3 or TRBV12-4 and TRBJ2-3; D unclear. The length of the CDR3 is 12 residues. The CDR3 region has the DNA TGTGCCAGCAGTTTCTACTCAGATGCGCAGTATTTT. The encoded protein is CASSFYSDAQYF.

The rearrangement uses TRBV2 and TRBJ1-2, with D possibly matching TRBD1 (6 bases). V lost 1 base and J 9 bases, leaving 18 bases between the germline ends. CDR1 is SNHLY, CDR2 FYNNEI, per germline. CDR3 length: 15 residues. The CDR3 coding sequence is TGTGCCAGCAGTGAAGACAGGGCCCGCCCTGGTAGCTACACCTTC. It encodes CASSEDRARPGSYTF.

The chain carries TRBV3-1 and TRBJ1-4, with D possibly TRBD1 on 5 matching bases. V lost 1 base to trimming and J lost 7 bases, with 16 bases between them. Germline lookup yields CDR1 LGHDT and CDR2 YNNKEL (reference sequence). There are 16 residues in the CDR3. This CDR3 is CASSQGRSGDGEKLFF. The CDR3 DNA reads TGTGCCAGCAGCCAAGGACGTTCGGGGGATGGTGAAAAACTGTTTTTT.

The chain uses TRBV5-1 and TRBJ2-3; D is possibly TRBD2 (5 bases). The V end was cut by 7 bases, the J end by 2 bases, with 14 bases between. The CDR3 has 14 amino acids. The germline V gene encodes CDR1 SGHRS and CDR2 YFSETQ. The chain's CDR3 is CASGLDSATDTQYF. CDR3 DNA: TGCGCCAGCGGGTTGGACTCCGCCACAGATACGCAGTATTTT.

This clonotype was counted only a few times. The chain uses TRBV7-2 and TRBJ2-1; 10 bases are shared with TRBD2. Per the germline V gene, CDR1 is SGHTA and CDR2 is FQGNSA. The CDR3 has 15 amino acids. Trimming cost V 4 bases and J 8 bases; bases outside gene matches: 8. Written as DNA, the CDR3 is TGTGCCAGCAGCTCCCAACTAGCGGGACCGCATGAGCAGTTCTTC. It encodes CASSSQLAGPHEQFF.

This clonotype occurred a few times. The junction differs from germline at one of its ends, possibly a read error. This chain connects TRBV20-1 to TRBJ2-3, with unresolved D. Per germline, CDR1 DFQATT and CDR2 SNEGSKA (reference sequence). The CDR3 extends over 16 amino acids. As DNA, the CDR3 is TGCAATGCTAGAGAACCCCTTGGCGTTGGGACAGATACGCAGTATTTT. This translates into CNAREPLGVGTDTQYF.

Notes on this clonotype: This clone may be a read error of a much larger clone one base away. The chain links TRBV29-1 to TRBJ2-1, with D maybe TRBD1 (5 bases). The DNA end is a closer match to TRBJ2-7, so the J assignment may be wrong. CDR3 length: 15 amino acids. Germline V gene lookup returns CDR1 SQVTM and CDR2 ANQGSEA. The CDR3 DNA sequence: TGCAGCGTTGAAGTCGCCGACAGCTCCTACAATGAGCAGTACTTC. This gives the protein CSVEVADSSYNEQYF.